This entry features one TCR beta chain sequence. These data belong to a study of cytomegalovirus exposure and HLA in healthy donors. PCR amplification relied on 60 Vbeta primers (plus 13 Jbeta primers). Using immunoSEQ multiplex PCR, the repertoire was profiled, and TCRdb retains in-frame clones only, with some absent. The sample shows 150,000 or so clones, approximately 74% of them seen only once. Germline loops: CDR1 SGHVS, CDR2 FNYEAQ. Trimming shortened V by 4 bases and J by 0 bases, and 10 bases separated the two germline ends. The CDR3 extends over 16 amino acids. The receptor's source is a male donor in good health and CMV-seronegative. The sample taken for sequencing was PBMCs. This chain connects TRBV7-6 to TRBJ1-6, with D uncertain. CDR3 nucleotide sequence: TGTGCCAGCAGCTCCCGGACTGACTCCTATAATTCACCCCTCCACTTT. Its protein product is CASSSRTDSYNSPLHF.